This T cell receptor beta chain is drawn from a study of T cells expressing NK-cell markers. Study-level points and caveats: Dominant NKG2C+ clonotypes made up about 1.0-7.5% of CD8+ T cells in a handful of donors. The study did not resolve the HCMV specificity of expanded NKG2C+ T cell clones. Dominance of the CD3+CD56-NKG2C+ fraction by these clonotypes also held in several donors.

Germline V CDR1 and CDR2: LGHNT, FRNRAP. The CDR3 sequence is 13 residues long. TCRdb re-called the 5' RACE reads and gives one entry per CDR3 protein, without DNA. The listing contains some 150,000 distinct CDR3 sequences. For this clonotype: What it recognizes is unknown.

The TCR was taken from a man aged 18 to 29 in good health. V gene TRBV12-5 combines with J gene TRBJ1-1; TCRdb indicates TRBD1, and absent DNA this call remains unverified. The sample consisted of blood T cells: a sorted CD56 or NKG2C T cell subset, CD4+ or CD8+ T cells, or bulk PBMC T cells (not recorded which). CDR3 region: CASAGALNTEAFF.